The 17 T cell receptor beta chains reported below all come from one sample, sequenced in a study of T cells in Graves' hyperthyroidism and ophthalmopathy. The investigators amplified TCR beta CDR3 regions from RNA transcripts. First-round RT-PCR of the TCR CDR3 relied on the HTBI primer set. TCRdb re-derived calls from the multiplex PCR reads in MiXCR, one entry per CDR3 protein. The sample has under 750,000 distinct CDR3 sequences; around 20% are singletons. Sequenced material: blood. The receptors were gathered from a woman in her 50s with Graves' hyperthyroidism that later progressed to Graves' ophthalmopathy.

This clonotype was observed many times. The chain couples TRBV2 to TRBJ1-5; 7 nucleotides line up with TRBD1. V dropped 4 bases and J dropped 7; count of bases not matched to a gene: 7. CDR3 length: 14 residues. CDR1 is SNHLY and CDR2 is FYNNEI in the germline V gene. The CDR3 coding sequence is TGTGCCAGCAGTGGACAGGGCGAGGCCCAGCCCCAGCATTTT. This encodes CASSGQGEAQPQHF.

This clonotype has only a few counts. The J gene is TRBJ1-4, the V gene TRBV2; D is undetermined. Germline V lookup: CDR1 SNHLY, CDR2 FYNNEI. The V end lost 7 bases, the J end lost 5 bases, and 2 bases lay between the germline ends. The CDR3 length is 10 residues. CDR3: CASINEKLFF. In DNA form, the CDR3 reads TGTGCCAGCATCAATGAAAAACTGTTTTTT.

This chain joins TRBV4-1 and TRBJ2-1; D unclear. The germline CDR1 and CDR2 sequences are MGHRA and YSYEKL. Trimming pared 0 bases from V and 8 bases from J, leaving 2 bases between. The CDR3 totals 11 residues. The CDR3 region is CASSQDDEQFF. Written as DNA, the CDR3 is TGCGCCAGCAGCCAAGACGATGAGCAGTTCTTC.

This chain connects TRBV13 to TRBJ1-2, with D possibly being TRBD1 (6 bases). The CDR3 spans 14 residues. Looked up from germline, CDR1 is PRHDT and CDR2 is FYEKMQ (reference sequence). V lost 2 bases to trimming and J lost 7 bases, with 14 bases between them. The CDR3 protein is CASSLPPTTGGYTF. The CDR3 coding sequence is TGTGCCAGCAGCTTACCCCCGACGACAGGTGGCTACACCTTC. Based on the CDR3 plus reference TRBV13 and TRBJ1-2, the full variable domain is AAGVIQSPRHLIKEKRETATLKCYPIPRHDTVYWYQQGPGQDPQFLISFYEKMQSDKGSIPDRFSAQQFSDYHSELNMSSLELGDSALYFCASSLPPTTGGYTFGSGTRLTVV.

J is TRBJ2-7 and V is TRBV6-1; the match to TRBD1 covers 7 bases. This CDR3 has 13 amino acids. The V segment lost 8 bases and the J segment 7 bases; nucleotides outside the gene matches: 11. From germline, CDR1 is MNHNS and CDR2 SASEGT. The CDR3 protein is CASFQGQSSEQYF. CDR3 DNA sequence: TGTGCCAGCTTCCAGGGACAGTCAAGTGAGCAGTACTTC.

This chain uses TRBV28 with TRBJ1-2; D possibly corresponds to TRBD1 (6 bases). V lost 6 bases and J lost 8, with 13 bases in between. This CDR3 is 12 amino acids long. Looked up from germline, CDR1 is MDHEN and CDR2 is SYDVKM. CDR3 residues: CASRLQGYGYTF. The CDR3 bases are TGTGCCAGCAGGTTGCAGGGGTACGGCTACACCTTC.

This clonotype has ten or more counts. The chain uses TRBV7-8 and TRBJ2-1; no definite D call. Trimming took 0 bases from V and 4 from J, leaving 16 bases between them. The germline gives CDR1 SGHVS, CDR2 FQNEAQ. The CDR3 runs 17 residues. CDR3 DNA: TGTGCCAGCAGCTTAGCGGGCAGAAGCGTGGCGTACAATGAGCAGTTCTTC. This sequence encodes CASSLAGRSVAYNEQFF.

This clonotype was recorded many times. V usage is TRBV11-2 and J usage is TRBJ2-1, with no clear D. V shed 5 bases and J shed 1 base, with 12 bases lying between them. The CDR3 runs 15 residues. Germline V gene data show CDR1 as SGHAT and CDR2 as FQNNGV. CDR3 nucleotides: TGTGCCAGCAGCATCCGTTGGCGTTCCTACAATGAGCAGTTCTTC. Translated, it gives CASSIRWRSYNEQFF.

This clonotype was counted ten times or more. The DNA of the CDR3 is TGTGCCAGCAGTGAAGGAACAGGGAGGAATTCACCCCTCCACTTT. Translated: CASSEGTGRNSPLHF. The chain employs TRBV2 and TRBJ1-6; D possibly corresponds to TRBD1 (6 bases). The V gene's germline CDR1 is SNHLY and CDR2 FYNNEI. Trimming stripped 1 base from V and 7 bases from J, with 11 bases between. The CDR3 runs 15 residues.

This clonotype was picked up many times. For the CDR3, the DNA is TGCAGTGCCCTTCCCCCGGGGAGCAGGGGAAACACCATATATTTT. It yields the protein CSALPPGSRGNTIYF. The chain links TRBV20-1 to TRBJ1-3; D is uncertain. The ends were cut back, 6 bases at V and 4 bases at J, with 19 bases in the middle. Germline CDR1 and CDR2: DFQATT and SNEGSKA (reference sequence). This CDR3 is 15 amino acids long.

The sample holds many counts of this clonotype. The J gene is TRBJ1-1, the V gene TRBV7-2, with D possibly TRBD1 on 5 matching bases. Germline V gene lookup returns CDR1 SGHTA and CDR2 FQGNSA. The CDR3 is 12 residues long. V was clipped by 3 bases and J by 6 bases, with 8 bases between them. The DNA of the CDR3 is TGTGCCAGCAGCTTCTCGGGGGCTGAAGCTTTCTTT. This codes for CASSFSGAEAFF.

This clonotype was recorded at least ten times. CDR3 residues: CSARSGQSHTEAFF. As DNA, the CDR3 is TGCAGTGCTAGATCGGGGCAGTCCCACACTGAAGCTTTCTTT. The genes are TRBV20-1 and TRBJ1-1, with D perhaps TRBD1 (5 bases). Trimming removed 2 bases at V and 3 bases at J, with 13 bases between. Germline assignment: CDR1 DFQATT and CDR2 SNEGSKA (reference sequence). The CDR3 consists of 14 residues.

This clonotype was picked up a small number of times. The gene calls are TRBV6-1 and TRBJ1-5; D gene unclear. This CDR3 comprises 13 residues. Germline V CDR1 and CDR2: MNHNS, SASEGT. V was pared by 7 bases and J by 3 bases, with 10 bases between. CDR3 nucleotides: TGTGCCAGCAACGTTCAGTACAATCAGCCCCAGCATTTT. Encoded protein: CASNVQYNQPQHF.

This clonotype has at least ten counts. This rearrangement joins TRBV20-1 to TRBJ1-5; D is perhaps TRBD1 (5 bases). The ends were cut back, 1 base at V and 0 bases at J, with 19 bases in the middle. This CDR3 has 18 residues. Germline V gene data show CDR1 as DFQATT and CDR2 as SNEGSKA (reference sequence). The DNA of the CDR3 is TGCAGTGCTAGAGTCCTACGGGACGGCCGATATAGCAATCAGCCCCAGCATTTT. This codes for CSARVLRDGRYSNQPQHF.

This clonotype was found many times. CDR3 protein: CAWSVKVTRSYEQYF. The CDR3 DNA follows: TGTGCCTGGAGTGTTAAGGTGACCCGCTCCTACGAGCAGTACTTC. The chain links TRBV30 to TRBJ2-7; D is uncertain. Germline V gene sequence: CDR1 GTSNPN, CDR2 SVGIG (reference sequence). The length of the CDR3 is 15 residues. V dropped 0 bases and J dropped 0 bases, with 12 bases sitting between them.

This clonotype was seen ten or more times. The chain employs TRBV4-1 and TRBJ2-7, with D unclear. Germline V gene sequence: CDR1 MGHRA, CDR2 YSYEKL. CDR3 length equals 13 residues. V lost 0 bases, J lost 6 bases, and 9 bases lay in between. CDR3: CASSQDHLLEQYF. As DNA, the CDR3 is TGCGCCAGCAGCCAAGACCACCTACTCGAGCAGTACTTC.

This clonotype was found a few times. This sequence joins TRBV5-1 and TRBJ2-5, with D possibly TRBD2 on 6 matching bases. The CDR3 covers 14 residues. The V gene's germline CDR1 is SGHRS and CDR2 YFSETQ. Trimming stripped 1 base from V and 5 bases from J, with 12 bases between. The CDR3 sequence: CASSLNGGTETQYF. CDR3 nucleotides: TGCGCCAGCAGCTTGAATGGAGGGACCGAGACCCAGTACTTC.